This T cell receptor (beta chain) was sequenced during a study of shared clonotypes between healthy human individuals. The repertoire was sequenced with immunoSEQ multiplex PCR; TCRdb's copy has only in-frame clones and lacks some. The sample yields about 2.4 million clones, under 95% seen once. The length of the CDR3 is 13 residues. Germline values: CDR1 SGHAT, CDR2 FQNNGV. The germline V and J ends were trimmed by 4 bases and 7 bases, with 11 bases remaining between them. The receptor was isolated from a man aged 18 to 29 in good health. Some clones in this sample may be carry-over from other donors' samples. The genes are TRBV11-2 and TRBJ2-1; D is undetermined. Source material: naive CD4+ T cells from PBMCs. Specified subset: CD45RA+ positively selected. The CDR3, as DNA: TGTGCCAGCAGCTCGACTCCCTGGAATGAGCAGTTCTTC. It translates to CASSSTPWNEQFF.